These T cell receptor beta chains were read from a single sample in a study of neurological immune-mediated disorders. From the 5' RACE reads, TCRdb called clonotypes with MiXCR, one entry per CDR3 protein. The sample yields some 30,000 distinct CDR3 sequences, less than 25% seen once. The sample comprised CD4+ T cells from blood. The receptor set was obtained from a middle-aged man with HTLV-1-associated myelopathy (HAM/TSP). The CDR3 runs from the conserved cysteine through the conserved F or W. Each record gives: clone size, CDR3 length, V gene, D gene, J gene, CDR3 DNA, CDR3 protein. A D gene is named only where the DNA matches it firmly. For some rows the clone size is stated as once, few or many, or as a class when expanded; others skip it.

many	12	TRBV6-5	TRBD1	TRBJ1-2	TGTGCCAGCAACACAGGGGGAGAGGGCTACACCTTC	CASNTGGEGYTF
many	17	TRBV4-1	TRBD2	TRBJ2-3	TGCGCCAGCAGTCCTCGCTCGACTAGCGGGATCGTGGGTACGCAGTATTTT	CASSPRSTSGIVGTQYF
many	13	TRBV5-4	NA	TRBJ2-1	TGTGCCAGCAGCTTCTTCGGGACTAATGAGCAGTTCTTC	CASSFFGTNEQFF
many	15	TRBV7-3	NA	TRBJ2-3	TGTGCCAGCAGCCCACTAGGGCAGAGCACAGATACGCAGTATTTT	CASSPLGQSTDTQYF
many	14	TRBV11-2	NA	TRBJ1-2	TGTGCCAGCAGCTTAACCAGGACCAACTATGGCTACACCTTC	CASSLTRTNYGYTF
NA	16	TRBV5-1	TRBD1	TRBJ1-1	TGCGCCAGCAGCTCCCGACAGGGGTCGGGGAACACTGAAGCTTTCTTT	CASSSRQGSGNTEAFF
NA	17	TRBV20-1	NA	TRBJ1-2	TGCAGTGCTAGAGATTCTAGGGCCCTACTTCAGAACTATGGCTACACCTTC	CSARDSRALLQNYGYTF
NA	15	TRBV25-1	TRBD1	TRBJ1-4	TGTGCCAGCAGTGAACCGGGACAGGGACCTGAAAAACTGTTTTTT	CASSEPGQGPEKLFF
many	15	TRBV6-5	NA	TRBJ1-5	TGTGCCAGCAGTTACGATGGGGGTCGCAATCAGCCCCAGCATTTT	CASSYDGGRNQPQHF
many	16	TRBV12-3/TRBV12-4	NA	TRBJ1-3	TGTGCCAGCAGTTTTTCAGTCTCATCCTCTGGAAACACCATATATTTT	CASSFSVSSSGNTIYF
many	14	TRBV20-1	NA	TRBJ2-4	TGCAGTGCGGACCCCGGGACAGCCAAAAACATTCAGTACTTC	CSADPGTAKNIQYF
many	16	TRBV5-6	TRBD2	TRBJ2-2	TGTGCCAGCAGCAGACTAGCGGGGGGCTCAACCGGGGAGCTGTTTTTT	CASSRLAGGSTGELFF
many	17	TRBV12-3/TRBV12-4	TRBD2	TRBJ2-1	TGTGCCAGCAGCGAACAAAGGGGACTAGCGGTCTACAATGAGCAGTTCTTC	CASSEQRGLAVYNEQFF
many	13	TRBV20-1	NA	TRBJ2-7	TGCAGTGCTAGGGCAGAATACTCCTACGAGCAGTACTTC	CSARAEYSYEQYF
NA	17	TRBV6-5	NA	TRBJ2-3	TGTGCCAGCAGTTACGGAGGGGGGGGGGTAGTAGGCAATACGCAGTATTTT	CASSYGGGGVVGNTQYF
many	21	TRBV5-1	NA	TRBJ1-2	NA	CASSFYICSARAGTLGYGYTF
NA	13	TRBV6-1	TRBD1	TRBJ1-1	TGTGCCAGCAGTGCCCGACAGGGAGTTGAAGCTTTCTTT	CASSARQGVEAFF
many	15	TRBV6-5	NA	TRBJ1-3	TGTGCCAGCAGCCTTTCGGACAGCTCTGGAAACACCATATATTTT	CASSLSDSSGNTIYF
many	17	TRBV29-1	NA	TRBJ2-1	TGCAGCGTTGGGGTAGGATACGGTTCGCCTTCTTACAATGAGCAGTTCTTC	CSVGVGYGSPSYNEQFF
many	15	TRBV10-1	TRBD1	TRBJ2-1	TGCGCCAGCAGTGAGTACGGGACAGGGCACAATGAGCAGTTCTTC	CASSEYGTGHNEQFF
many	16	TRBV7-9	NA	TRBJ2-1	TGTGCCAGCAGACCCCCACCCACGGGGGCCTACAATGAGCAGTTCTTC	CASRPPPTGAYNEQFF
NA	15	TRBV19	NA	TRBJ2-2	TGTGCCAGTAGTATGCAGGGACAGAACACCGGGGAGCTGTTTTTT	CASSMQGQNTGELFF
once	14	TRBV12-3/TRBV12-4	NA	TRBJ1-1	TGTGCCAGCAGGGAGTCTCCCGGGGGCACTGAAGCTTTCTTT	CASRESPGGTEAFF
many	15	TRBV12-3/TRBV12-4	NA	TRBJ1-6	TGTGCCAGCAGTTCAGGAGTCTCCTATAATTCACCCCTCCACTTT	CASSSGVSYNSPLHF
many	17	TRBV5-1	NA	TRBJ2-4	TGCGCCAGCAGCTTGGCCCCTCGGACCCTAGCCAAAAACATTCAGTACTTC	CASSLAPRTLAKNIQYF
many	15	TRBV5-1	NA	TRBJ2-3	TGCGCCAGCAGCTTGGCTTATGGGGACACAGATACGCAGTATTTT	CASSLAYGDTDTQYF
many	13	TRBV29-1	NA	TRBJ2-7	TGCAGCGTTGAGGGTCCCGGTGGTTACGAGCAGTACTTC	CSVEGPGGYEQYF
many	12	TRBV5-5	NA	TRBJ1-1	TGTGCCAGCAGCCCGAAGAACACTGAAGCTTTCTTT	CASSPKNTEAFF
many	14	TRBV5-1	TRBD1	TRBJ2-1	TGCGCCAGCAGCTTGGGACAGGGGTTCGATGAGCAGTTCTTC	CASSLGQGFDEQFF
NA	13	TRBV7-2	NA	TRBJ1-1	TGTACAAGCAGCCGAAGAACCAACACTGAAGCTTTCTTT	CTSSRRTNTEAFF
NA	18	TRBV5-6	TRBD1	TRBJ1-1	TGTGCCAGCAGCGATTTCTTCCCCGGGACAGGGAGGAACACTGAAGCTTTCTTT	CASSDFFPGTGRNTEAFF
few	14	TRBV20-1	TRBD2	TRBJ2-2	TGCAGTGCCCAAACGGGGGGGAGGACCGGGGAGCTGTTTTTT	CSAQTGGRTGELFF
many	16	TRBV5-1	TRBD1	TRBJ1-6	TGCGCCAGCAGCCCGGACAGGTGGACCCTTAATTCACCCCTCCACTTT	CASSPDRWTLNSPLHF
many	16	TRBV5-1	TRBD1	TRBJ1-1	TGCGCCAGCAGCGGGAAGCAGGGGGCGAGTCAAACTGAAGCTTTCTTT	CASSGKQGASQTEAFF
many	15	TRBV11-2	NA	TRBJ1-3	TGTGCCAGCAGCTCATGGGATTTATCTGGAAACACCATATATTTT	CASSSWDLSGNTIYF
NA	13	TRBV10-2	TRBD1	TRBJ1-2	TGCGCCAGCAGTGCGGGACAGGGACATGGCTACACCTTC	CASSAGQGHGYTF
many	16	TRBV6-6	NA	TRBJ1-1	TGTGCCAGCAGTTACCCCCGAGGGGGTAAGAACACTGAAGCTTTCTTT	CASSYPRGGKNTEAFF
many	15	TRBV2	TRBD1	TRBJ2-3	TGTGCCAGCAGTAACTCCGGGACAGGGACAGATACGCAGTATTTT	CASSNSGTGTDTQYF
NA	12	TRBV29-1	NA	TRBJ1-1	TGCAGCGCTGGACATGGGGTGACTGAAGCTTTCTTT	CSAGHGVTEAFF
NA	14	TRBV11-2	TRBD2	TRBJ2-2	TGTGCCAGCAGGGGACGGGGGGTGGCCGGGGAGCTGTTTTTT	CASRGRGVAGELFF
many	14	TRBV5-1	NA	TRBJ2-3	TGCGCCAGCAGCTTGGCGCGGAACGCAGATACGCAGTATTTT	CASSLARNADTQYF
NA	14	TRBV18	NA	TRBJ2-5	TGTGCCAGCTCAACACCCGCTAAAGTAGAGACCCAGTACTTC	CASSTPAKVETQYF
many	16	TRBV11-1	TRBD2	TRBJ2-1	TGTGCCAGCGGACTAGCGGGAGCCAACTCCTACAATGAGCAGTTCTTC	CASGLAGANSYNEQFF
many	15	TRBV18	NA	TRBJ1-5	TGTGCCAGCTCACCACCTTCCGCTTCGGGGCAGCCCCAGCATTTT	CASSPPSASGQPQHF
many	17	TRBV7-9	NA	TRBJ2-6	TGTGCCAGCAGCTTACTGGGGGCGCGGGTTGGGGCCAACGTCCTGACTTTC	CASSLLGARVGANVLTF
medium-sized	15	TRBV7-6	TRBD2	TRBJ2-1	TGTGCCAGCAGCTTAGGGACTAGCGGGACCAATGAGCAGTTCTTC	CASSLGTSGTNEQFF
many	14	TRBV9	NA	TRBJ1-1	TGTGCCAGCAGCGTAGGATGGGGGGACACCAAAGCTTTCTTT	CASSVGWGDTKAFF
many	14	TRBV6-5	NA	TRBJ1-5	TGTGCCAGCAGTTATCAGCAGGGAGGGCAGCCCCAGCATTTT	CASSYQQGGQPQHF
many	16	TRBV5-1	TRBD2	TRBJ2-1	TGCGCCAGCAGCTTGGGGGGACTAGCAGAGTACAATGAGCAGTTCTTC	CASSLGGLAEYNEQFF
NA	16	TRBV12-3/TRBV12-4	NA	TRBJ1-1	TGTGCCAGCAGTTTGGGGATCACCCGCGGTGGTACTGAAGCTTTCTTT	CASSLGITRGGTEAFF
many	13	TRBV2	TRBD2	TRBJ2-1	TGTGCCAGCAGTACTCGACTAGCGGGGGAGCAGTTCTTC	CASSTRLAGEQFF
NA	12	TRBV20-1	NA	TRBJ2-3	TGCAGTGCACAGCCGGGCCCAAGTACGCAGTATTTT	CSAQPGPSTQYF
NA	15	TRBV5-1	NA	TRBJ2-7	TGCGCCAGCAGCTTAGCCCTCACGAAACCCTACGAGCAGTACTTC	CASSLALTKPYEQYF
many	14	TRBV20-1	TRBD1	TRBJ2-2	TGCAGTGCCAGCCCAGGGACAGCAACCGGGGAGCTGTTTTTT	CSASPGTATGELFF
many	15	TRBV12-3/TRBV12-4	NA	TRBJ2-2	TGTGCCAGCAGTTTTGATGCCGCGAACACCGGGGAGCTGTTTTTT	CASSFDAANTGELFF